The rows below give T cell receptor beta chains drawn from one sample of a study of shared clonotypes between healthy human individuals. Libraries were prepared by immunoSEQ multiplex PCR; TCRdb keeps only in-frame clonotypes and omits some of them. This table holds roughly 2,000,000 clones, 90% to 95% found once. Specimen: naive CD8+ T cells from PBMCs. The receptors originated from a man between 18 and 35 years old in good health. Some clones in this sample may be carry-over from other donors' samples. Each CDR3 is given with its conserved first and last residue. D genes are given only for firm matches. Some rows have no size entry. The others give once, few or many, or a class for an expanded clone.

NA,TRBV4-3,TRBD1,TRBJ2-1,CASSQIWDSQNEQFF,TGCGCCAGCAGCCAGATCTGGGACAGCCAAAATGAGCAGTTCTTC
NA,TRBV19,NA,TRBJ1-2,CASSIGEGLGDGYTF,TGTGCCAGTAGTATAGGGGAAGGTCTTGGAGATGGCTACACCTTC
NA,TRBV12-5,TRBD2,TRBJ2-1,CASGSHPPSGRSNEQFF,TGTGCTAGTGGTTCTCACCCCCCCAGCGGGAGGTCCAATGAGCAGTTCTTC
NA,TRBV7-3,NA,TRBJ2-1,CASSLMGPDEQFF,TGTGCCAGCAGCTTAATGGGTCCGGATGAGCAGTTCTTC
once,TRBV7-9,TRBD1,TRBJ2-7,CASSHPVQGALSYEQYF,TGTGCCAGCAGCCACCCGGTGCAGGGGGCTTTATCCTACGAGCAGTACTTC
NA,TRBV7-2,NA,TRBJ2-3,CASSSRWTIPRTDTQYF,TGTGCCAGCAGCTCCCGATGGACAATACCCCGCACAGATACGCAGTATTTT
NA,TRBV19,NA,TRBJ1-1,CASTHNTEAFF,TGTGCCAGTACCCATAACACTGAAGCTTTCTTT
NA,TRBV7-6,TRBD2,TRBJ2-3,CASSLFPPSGGTDTQYF,TGTGCCAGCAGCTTATTTCCCCCCAGCGGGGGCACAGATACGCAGTATTTT
NA,TRBV4-1,TRBD1,TRBJ1-4,CASSPRQGDNEKLFF,TGCGCCAGCAGCCCCCGGCAGGGGGACAATGAAAAACTGTTTTTT
NA,TRBV6-1,NA,TRBJ1-1,CASSDRKGDGTEAFF,TGTGCCAGCAGTGATCGGAAGGGTGATGGGACTGAAGCTTTCTTT
NA,TRBV7-2,NA,TRBJ2-1,CASSRSGSYNEQFF,TGTGCCAGCAGCCGCAGCGGTTCCTACAATGAGCAGTTCTTC
NA,TRBV15,NA,TRBJ2-5,CATSRDGGGQETQYF,TGTGCCACCAGCAGAGATGGAGGGGGCCAAGAGACCCAGTACTTC
NA,TRBV9,TRBD1,TRBJ2-7,CASSVGDRGYEQYF,TGTGCCAGCAGCGTGGGGGACAGGGGTTACGAGCAGTACTTC
NA,TRBV11-2,NA,TRBJ2-3,CASSAGLALTDTQYF,TGTGCCAGCAGCGCTGGGCTAGCTCTCACAGATACGCAGTATTTT
NA,TRBV11-2,NA,TRBJ2-7,CASSIVRSEQYF,TGTGCCAGCAGCATCGTGCGAAGCGAGCAGTACTTC
NA,TRBV19,NA,TRBJ1-5,CASSIEGVSNQPQHF,TGTGCCAGTAGTATAGAAGGCGTAAGCAATCAGCCCCAGCATTTT
NA,TRBV6-5,NA,TRBJ1-1,CASSYLAGTLNTEAFF,TGTGCCAGCAGTTACCTTGCCGGGACATTGAACACTGAAGCTTTCTTT
NA,TRBV4-2,NA,TRBJ1-3,CASSQVGGRLGNTIYF,TGTGCCAGCAGCCAAGTGGGGGGCCGATTGGGAAACACCATATATTTT
NA,TRBV12-5,NA,TRBJ2-5,CASGLRDDQETQYF,TGTGCTAGTGGTCTCCGGGACGACCAAGAGACCCAGTACTTC
NA,TRBV7-9,TRBD2,TRBJ2-1,CASSHRLAGGEQFF,TGTGCCAGCAGCCACCGATTAGCGGGTGGTGAGCAGTTCTTC
NA,TRBV6-5,TRBD1,TRBJ1-1,CASSYTHRGQTEAFF,TGTGCCAGCAGTTACACCCACAGGGGGCAGACTGAAGCTTTCTTT
NA,TRBV27,TRBD2,TRBJ2-7,CASSFWDSTSGPLSRYF,TGTGCCAGCAGTTTTTGGGATTCTACTAGCGGACCCCTGTCTAGATACTTC
NA,TRBV9,TRBD2,TRBJ2-1,CASSVEGLVHNEQFF,TGTGCCAGCAGCGTAGAAGGACTAGTCCACAATGAGCAGTTCTTC
NA,TRBV6-1,TRBD1,TRBJ2-1,CASSEAVRGLYNEQFF,TGTGCCAGCAGTGAAGCGGTCAGGGGGCTCTACAATGAGCAGTTCTTC
NA,TRBV6-5,NA,TRBJ1-1,CASSPIPGAEAFF,TGTGCCAGCAGTCCGATACCGGGGGCTGAAGCTTTCTTT
NA,TRBV5-1,TRBD1,TRBJ1-1,CASSPGQQNTEAFF,TGCGCCAGCAGCCCGGGACAGCAGAACACTGAAGCTTTCTTT
NA,TRBV28,TRBD1,TRBJ2-7,CASSFPGTVTYEQYF,TGTGCCAGCAGTTTCCCCGGGACAGTTACTTACGAGCAGTACTTC
NA,TRBV6-1,TRBD1,TRBJ1-1,CASSESRGQGNTEAFF,TGTGCCAGCAGTGAAAGCAGGGGGCAGGGGAACACTGAAGCTTTCTTT
NA,TRBV4-1,NA,TRBJ2-1,CASSSGVERPMGEQFF,TGCGCCAGCAGCTCAGGGGTGGAGCGGCCCATGGGGGAGCAGTTCTTC
NA,TRBV5-1,NA,TRBJ2-2,CASRQGPGELFF,TGCGCCAGCAGACAGGGACCCGGGGAGCTGTTTTTT
NA,TRBV5-1,NA,TRBJ2-1,CASSLAAREVDEQFF,TGCGCCAGCAGCTTGGCAGCCAGGGAAGTTGATGAGCAGTTCTTC
NA,TRBV11-1,NA,TRBJ2-3,CASSEPLADTQYF,TGTGCCAGCAGCGAACCACTAGCAGATACGCAGTATTTT
NA,TRBV15,TRBD2,TRBJ2-3,CATSIRATSGTTDTQYF,TGTGCCACCAGCATACGAGCGACTAGCGGGACCACAGATACGCAGTATTTT
once,TRBV15,TRBD1,TRBJ2-1,CATSSRDREIFRGDEQFF,TGTGCCACCAGCAGTCGGGACAGGGAAATTTTCCGGGGCGATGAGCAGTTCTTC
NA,TRBV27,NA,TRBJ2-3,CASSGPPEGIDTQYF,TGTGCCAGCAGTGGACCCCCCGAGGGGATAGATACGCAGTATTTT
NA,TRBV29-1,NA,TRBJ2-5,CSGSGQETQYF,TGCAGCGGAAGCGGCCAAGAGACCCAGTACTTC
NA,TRBV5-1,NA,TRBJ1-1,CASSSTVGKNTEAFF,TGCGCCAGCAGCTCCACAGTGGGCAAGAACACTGAAGCTTTCTTT
NA,TRBV7-9,NA,TRBJ1-1,CASSFKVAEAFF,TGTGCCAGCAGCTTTAAGGTCGCTGAAGCTTTCTTT
NA,TRBV14,NA,TRBJ2-7,CASSHGASYEQYF,TGTGCCAGCAGCCATGGGGCGAGCTACGAGCAGTACTTC
NA,TRBV14,NA,TRBJ1-5,CASSRGGINQPQHF,TGTGCCAGCAGCCGGGGAGGGATCAATCAGCCCCAGCATTTT
NA,TRBV9,TRBD2,TRBJ2-7,CASSVEGLATTYEQYF,TGTGCCAGCAGCGTAGAGGGACTAGCGACAACCTACGAGCAGTACTTC
NA,TRBV27,NA,TRBJ2-7,CASSWGYHGTYEQYF,TGTGCCAGCAGTTGGGGATATCACGGAACCTACGAGCAGTACTTC
NA,TRBV4-1,NA,TRBJ1-3,CASSQVISSGNTIYF,TGCGCCAGCAGCCAAGTTATAAGCTCTGGAAACACCATATATTTT
NA,TRBV30,NA,TRBJ2-7,CAWSVGRGHEQYF,TGTGCCTGGAGTGTGGGCAGGGGTCACGAGCAGTACTTC
NA,TRBV4-1,NA,TRBJ1-5,CASSQDFPRQGRGQPQHF,TGCGCCAGCAGCCAAGATTTCCCCCGCCAAGGGAGGGGTCAGCCCCAGCATTTT
NA,TRBV27,NA,TRBJ2-2,CASSPLLGGAGELFF,TGTGCCAGCAGTCCCCTCCTCGGGGGAGCCGGGGAGCTGTTTTTT
NA,TRBV14,NA,TRBJ2-7,CASSQYRGGEQYF,TGTGCCAGCAGCCAATACAGGGGAGGCGAGCAGTACTTC
NA,TRBV2,NA,TRBJ2-5,CASSEWDGIQETQYF,TGTGCCAGCAGTGAGTGGGACGGAATACAAGAGACCCAGTACTTC
NA,TRBV27,NA,TRBJ1-1,CASRVDLMNTEAFF,TGTGCCAGCAGGGTGGACCTAATGAACACTGAAGCTTTCTTT
NA,TRBV18,TRBD2,TRBJ2-7,CASSPPGLAGVRGIIEQYF,TGTGCCAGCTCACCACCGGGACTAGCGGGAGTTCGGGGGATTATCGAGCAGTACTTC